The sequence of this TCR beta chain was determined in a study of shared clonotypes between healthy human individuals. The overall study: There were three CD4 naive, three CD4 memory, two CD8 naive and one CD8 memory plates per donor.

Only one count was recorded for this clone. This CDR3 is also generated by other DNA sequences in the sample. Data came from immunoSEQ multiplex PCR; TCRdb stores just in-frame clones and leaves some out. This sample has around 2.1 million clones, with 90% to 97% found just once. The CDR3 extends over 12 amino acids. V was shortened by 3 bases and J by 5 bases, with 7 bases between the two germline ends. Germline CDR1 MNHNS, CDR2 SASEGT. Sample: naive CD4+ T cells sorted from blood. Described subset: CD45RA+ positively selected. The sequence derives from a man younger than 30 in good health. The chain has TRBV6-1 and TRBJ1-2; D is possibly TRBD1 (5 bases). This CDR3 is CASSETEYGYTF. Written as DNA, the CDR3 is TGTGCCAGCAGTGAGACAGAGTATGGCTACACCTTC.